What follows are 29 T cell receptor beta chains derived from one specimen sequenced in a study of cytomegalovirus exposure and HLA in healthy donors. The PCR was carried out with 60 Vbeta primers and 13 Jbeta primers. The assay was immunoSEQ multiplex PCR, and TCRdb's table has in-frame clones only and misses some. The sample has 200,000 to 250,000 clones, over 60% seen once; the top ten hold around 1.7%. Sequencing used PBMCs. The receptors originated from a man younger than 35 in good health and CMV-seronegative.

The J gene is TRBJ1-6, the V gene TRBV4-3; D is unclear. The CDR3 contains 15 residues. The ends were cut back, 2 bases at V and 7 bases at J, with 12 bases in the middle. The germline V gene has CDR1 LGHNA and CDR2 YSLEER. In DNA form, the CDR3 reads TGCGCCAGCAGCCAAACACTGGGCCTCAATTCACCCCTCCACTTT. It yields the protein CASSQTLGLNSPLHF.

Of note for this clone: The germline gene is not matched at one end of the junction; a read error may be the cause. The chain carries TRBV14 and TRBJ2-1; a weak D match, TRBD2 (6 bases). Germline CDR1 and CDR2: SGHDN and FVKESK. The CDR3 runs to 15 residues. CDR3 region: CASSQGLPWDSPMLF. CDR3 DNA sequence: TGTGCCAGCAGCCAAGGACTCCCCTGGGACTCCCCCATGCTCTTC.

This clone was counted between two and nine times. This chain connects TRBV6-1 to TRBJ1-3, with D hard to call. Germline CDR1 reads MNHNS; CDR2 reads SASEGT. The germline V and J ends were trimmed by 6 bases and 0 bases, with 12 bases remaining between them. The CDR3 is made up of 15 amino acids. The chain's CDR3 is CASRERWSSGNTIYF. CDR3 nucleotide sequence: TGTGCCAGCAGAGAGAGGTGGAGCTCTGGAAACACCATATATTTT.

The chain has TRBV6-5 and TRBJ1-5; the D gene is possibly TRBD1 (6 bases). CDR3 length: 15 residues. CDR1 is MNHEY and CDR2 is SVGAGI in the germline V gene. Between the trimmed V and J ends, which lost 0 bases and 4 bases, there was a span of 10 bases. CDR3 loop: CASSYSPGENQPQHF. CDR3 sequence (DNA): TGTGCCAGCAGTTACTCGCCAGGGGAGAATCAGCCCCAGCATTTT.

The chain uses TRBV4-2 and TRBJ1-5; the D gene is possibly TRBD1 (5 bases). The V end was cut by 0 bases, the J end by 3 bases, with 15 bases between. Germline values: CDR1 LGHNA, CDR2 YNFKEQ. CDR3 length: 17 residues. The CDR3 region is CASSQDSSTGNNQPQHF. CDR3 nucleotides: TGTGCCAGCAGCCAAGATTCGAGCACAGGTAACAATCAGCCCCAGCATTTT.

This CDR3 reads CASSLTRGGASSDTQYF. CDR3 nucleotides: TGTGCCAGCAGCTTGACCCGCGGGGGGGCCTCATCAGATACGCAGTATTTT. The chain carries TRBV13 and TRBJ2-3; TRBD2 agrees at 9 bases. Germline CDR1 PRHDT, CDR2 FYEKMQ (reference sequence). The CDR3 totals 17 residues. J gave up 4 bases and V 3 bases, and 11 bases lay outside the gene matches.

The V call is TRBV5-1, the J call TRBJ2-7; 9 nucleotides agree with TRBD2. Germline CDR1 and CDR2: SGHRS and YFSETQ. There are 13 residues in the CDR3. J was trimmed by 4 bases and V by 1 base; bases with no gene match: 0. In DNA, the CDR3 is TGCGCCAGCAGCTTGACTAGCGGGTACGAGCAGTACTTC. This encodes CASSLTSGYEQYF.

The J gene is TRBJ1-3, the V gene TRBV6-5; D is ambiguous. The CDR3 has 15 amino acids. V lost 3 bases and J lost 2, with 11 bases in between. CDR1 MNHEY and CDR2 SVGAGI come from the germline V gene. The CDR3 protein is CASSYQEQPGNTIYF. CDR3 DNA: TGTGCCAGCAGTTATCAAGAACAGCCTGGAAACACCATATATTTT.

This chain connects TRBV4-3 to TRBJ1-1; a weak D match, TRBD1 (5 bases). The CDR3 loop spans 14 amino acids. The germline V gene has CDR1 LGHNA and CDR2 YSLEER. Between the trimmed V and J ends, which lost 0 bases and 2 bases, there was a span of 7 bases. Written as DNA, the CDR3 is TGCGCCAGCAGCCAAGATGGACATAACACTGAAGCTTTCTTT. It encodes CASSQDGHNTEAFF.

This clone was observed a handful of times. V usage is TRBV5-1 and J usage is TRBJ1-4; the D is unclear. This CDR3 has 14 residues. Germline CDR1 SGHRS, CDR2 YFSETQ. Trimming took off 0 bases at V and 3 bases at J, with 6 bases between the two ends. In DNA, the CDR3 is TGCGCCAGCAGCTTGGGGGGAGCTAATGAAAAACTGTTTTTT. Protein: CASSLGGANEKLFF.

This clone came up a few times. The J gene is TRBJ1-1, the V gene TRBV30; possibly TRBD1 for D (5 bases). The length of the CDR3 is 14 residues. V was shortened by 6 bases and J by 5 bases, with 19 bases between the two germline ends. The germline CDR1 and CDR2 sequences are GTSNPN and SVGIG (reference sequence). The CDR3 region has the DNA TGTGCCTGCCCTTCTGGGCAGGGTGGAACTGAAGCTTTCTTT. Amino acids: CACPSGQGGTEAFF.

The rearrangement uses TRBV4-3 and TRBJ2-5; the D gene is possibly TRBD1 (5 bases). Judging by the DNA end, TRBJ2-7 fits better; the J call may be wrong. The CDR3 covers 14 residues. The V gene's germline CDR1 is LGHNA and CDR2 YSLEER. CDR3 loop: CASSQDGATYEQYF. The CDR3 coding sequence is TGCGCCAGCAGCCAAGATGGGGCTACCTACGAGCAGTACTTC.

The rearrangement uses TRBV19 and TRBJ2-3; D might be TRBD2 (7 bases). V was pared by 3 bases and J by 3 bases, with 13 bases between. The CDR3 has 15 residues. Germline-derived CDR1 and CDR2 are LNHDA and SQIVND (reference sequence). Here the CDR3 reads CASSIVGGPTDTQYF. CDR3 in DNA: TGTGCCAGTAGTATTGTGGGGGGGCCAACAGATACGCAGTATTTT.

The rearrangement joins TRBV9 to TRBJ1-2; maybe TRBD1 (5 bases). V was clipped by 3 bases and J by 8 bases, with 20 bases between them. Germline V gene sequence: CDR1 SGDLS, CDR2 YYNGEE. This CDR3 region has 15 residues. In DNA form, the CDR3 reads TGTGCCAGCAGCGGGGGTTATGGGGGGTTAGGGGGCTACACCTTC. Its protein is CASSGGYGGLGGYTF.

This chain joins TRBV6-5 and TRBJ2-5; TRBD1 matches 11 bases. The closer fit of TRBJ2-7 to the DNA end suggests the J call may be wrong. This CDR3 comprises 16 residues. Germline CDR1 and CDR2: MNHEY and SVGAGI. In DNA, the CDR3 is TGTGCCAGCAGTTTTGTCTCCCGGGACAGGGGGGACGAGCAGTACTTC. Its translation is CASSFVSRDRGDEQYF.

Note on this clone: Other DNA sequences of this sample code for an identical CDR3. V gene TRBV20-1 combines with J gene TRBJ2-1, with D perhaps TRBD1 (5 bases). Germline V lookup: CDR1 DFQATT, CDR2 SNEGSKA (reference sequence). V lost 2 bases, J lost 7 bases, and 6 bases lay in between. The CDR3 has 11 residues. The CDR3 loop reads CSARRGNEQFF. The CDR3 nucleotides read TGCAGTGCTAGAAGGGGTAATGAGCAGTTCTTC.

The chain uses TRBV6-5 and TRBJ1-1; TRBD1 might be the D (6 bases). CDR1 MNHEY and CDR2 SVGAGI come from the germline V gene. The V end was cut by 5 bases, the J end by 6 bases, with 19 bases between. The CDR3 consists of 15 residues. CDR3: CASSTPSGAGAEAFF. The CDR3 DNA reads as TGTGCCAGCAGTACCCCCTCAGGGGCGGGGGCTGAAGCTTTCTTT.

This rearrangement joins TRBV19 to TRBJ2-7; D unclear. V lost 5 bases and J 3 bases, leaving 8 bases between the germline ends. Germline V gene data show CDR1 as LNHDA and CDR2 as SQIVND (reference sequence). This CDR3 is 12 amino acids long. CDR3 amino acids: CASSRSGYEQYF. In DNA form, the CDR3 reads TGTGCCAGTAGTCGGTCGGGCTACGAGCAGTACTTC. The full variable domain, completed using reference TRBV19 and TRBJ2-7, is DGGITQSPKYLFRKEGQNVTLSCEQNLNHDAMYWYRQDPGQGLRLIYYSQIVNDFQKGDIAEGYSVSREKKESFPLTVTSAQKNPTAFYLCASSRSGYEQYFGPGTRLTVT.

This clone was recorded at least ten times. This chain joins TRBV6-1 and TRBJ2-7, with TRBD2 matching 7 bases. This CDR3 is built from 16 residues. Germline lookup yields CDR1 MNHNS and CDR2 SASEGT. V shed 3 bases and J 3 bases; nucleotides not matched to a gene: 11. CDR3 region: CASSDDGGGVFYEQYF. The CDR3 DNA follows: TGTGCCAGCAGTGACGATGGGGGGGGAGTTTTCTACGAGCAGTACTTC.

This sequence joins TRBV4-3 and TRBJ1-2; the D gene is possibly TRBD1 (5 bases). The V and J ends lost 0 bases and 7 bases respectively, with 15 bases between them. The length of the CDR3 is 15 residues. Germline loops: CDR1 LGHNA, CDR2 YSLEER. CDR3 amino acids: CASSQDRAGSSGYTF. The CDR3 DNA sequence: TGCGCCAGCAGCCAAGATCGGGCAGGGTCCAGTGGCTACACCTTC.

The chain combines TRBV10-3 with TRBJ1-1, with a weak D call TRBD1 (5 bases). The germline V and J ends were trimmed by 1 base and 4 bases, with 13 bases remaining between them. Germline V lookup: CDR1 ENHRY, CDR2 SYGVKD. This CDR3 contains 15 residues. CDR3 DNA: TGTGCCATCAGTGAGTTGGGGGGGATGGCCACTGAAGCTTTCTTT. It encodes CAISELGGMATEAFF.

The chain recombines TRBV29-1 with TRBJ2-6; D is ambiguous. The CDR3 is made up of 13 amino acids. The germline V and J ends were trimmed by 5 bases and 0 bases, with 5 bases remaining between them. Germline values: CDR1 SQVTM, CDR2 ANQGSEA. The CDR3 DNA reads as TGCAGCGTTCTGAGCTCTGGGGCCAACGTCCTGACTTTC. Translating it yields CSVLSSGANVLTF. Full variable domain (rest looked up from reference TRBV29-1 and TRBJ2-6): SAVISQKPSRDICQRGTSLTIQCQVDSQVTMMFWYRQQPGQSLTLIATANQGSEATYESGFVIDKFPISRPNLTFSTLTVSNMSPEDSSIYLCSVLSSGANVLTFGAGSRLTVL.

CDR3 amino acids: CARSLAWRDGTDTQYF. Here the CDR3 DNA reads TGTGCCAGAAGCTTGGCCTGGCGGGATGGCACAGATACGCAGTATTTT. The chain employs TRBV5-3 and TRBJ2-3; a possible D gene is TRBD2 (6 bases). TRBV5-3 is sorted into the ORF group, with uncertain function. V was trimmed by 0 bases and J by 1 base, leaving 12 bases between them. CDR3 length: 16 residues.

Details on this clone: The junction differs from germline at one of its ends, possibly a read error. This CDR3 reads CASSDGQNGKLFF. CDR3 bases: TGCGCCAGCAGCGACGGACAGAATGGAAAACTGTTTTTT. This chain links TRBV5-1 with TRBJ1-4, with D possibly TRBD1 on 6 matching bases. CDR1 and CDR2 (germline): SGHRS, YFSETQ. The CDR3 contains 13 residues.

Worth noting for this clone: The same CDR3 also results from other DNA sequences found in this sample. This chain links TRBV7-9 with TRBJ1-1; 7 nucleotides line up with TRBD1. CDR3 length: 15 residues. After removal of 3 bases from V and 0 bases from J, the junction contained 4 bases not matched to a gene. Per germline, CDR1 SEHNR and CDR2 FQNEAQ (reference sequence). CDR3 amino acids: CASSLGQPMNTEAFF. As DNA, the CDR3 is TGTGCCAGCAGCTTGGGACAGCCGATGAACACTGAAGCTTTCTTT.

The rearrangement joins TRBV6-1 to TRBJ2-7; D might be TRBD2 (7 bases). Trimming took off 7 bases at V and 4 bases at J, with 20 bases between the two ends. Germline V gene sequence: CDR1 MNHNS, CDR2 SASEGT. This CDR3 region has 15 residues. CDR3: CASTSAGQGPYEQYF. The CDR3 nucleotides read TGTGCCAGCACCTCAGCGGGGCAGGGGCCTTACGAGCAGTACTTC.

The chain recombines TRBV28 with TRBJ1-2, with D possibly being TRBD1 (5 bases). V lost 4 bases and J lost 0, with 6 bases in between. CDR3 length equals 13 residues. CDR1 and CDR2 from the germline V gene are MDHEN and SYDVKM. CDR3 nucleotides: TGTGCCAGCAGTTCGACAGCTAACTATGGCTACACCTTC. As protein: CASSSTANYGYTF.

V is TRBV11-3 and J is TRBJ1-2; tentative D call: TRBD1 (6 bases). This CDR3 contains 13 residues. Germline V gene data show CDR1 as SGHNT and CDR2 as YENEEA. V was shortened by 3 bases and J by 6 bases, with 11 bases between the two germline ends. The CDR3 reads CASSFRGTDGYTF. As DNA, the CDR3 is TGTGCCAGCAGCTTCAGGGGTACCGATGGCTACACCTTC.

The rearrangement links TRBV27 to TRBJ2-7; possibly TRBD1 for D (6 bases). Germline V lookup: CDR1 MNHEY, CDR2 SMNVEV (reference sequence). Deletions cut 0 bases from V and 4 bases from J, with 13 bases between. The CDR3 extends over 15 amino acids. CDR3: CASSLSTGLGYEQYF. In DNA, the CDR3 is TGTGCCAGCAGTTTATCGACAGGCCTGGGGTACGAGCAGTACTTC.